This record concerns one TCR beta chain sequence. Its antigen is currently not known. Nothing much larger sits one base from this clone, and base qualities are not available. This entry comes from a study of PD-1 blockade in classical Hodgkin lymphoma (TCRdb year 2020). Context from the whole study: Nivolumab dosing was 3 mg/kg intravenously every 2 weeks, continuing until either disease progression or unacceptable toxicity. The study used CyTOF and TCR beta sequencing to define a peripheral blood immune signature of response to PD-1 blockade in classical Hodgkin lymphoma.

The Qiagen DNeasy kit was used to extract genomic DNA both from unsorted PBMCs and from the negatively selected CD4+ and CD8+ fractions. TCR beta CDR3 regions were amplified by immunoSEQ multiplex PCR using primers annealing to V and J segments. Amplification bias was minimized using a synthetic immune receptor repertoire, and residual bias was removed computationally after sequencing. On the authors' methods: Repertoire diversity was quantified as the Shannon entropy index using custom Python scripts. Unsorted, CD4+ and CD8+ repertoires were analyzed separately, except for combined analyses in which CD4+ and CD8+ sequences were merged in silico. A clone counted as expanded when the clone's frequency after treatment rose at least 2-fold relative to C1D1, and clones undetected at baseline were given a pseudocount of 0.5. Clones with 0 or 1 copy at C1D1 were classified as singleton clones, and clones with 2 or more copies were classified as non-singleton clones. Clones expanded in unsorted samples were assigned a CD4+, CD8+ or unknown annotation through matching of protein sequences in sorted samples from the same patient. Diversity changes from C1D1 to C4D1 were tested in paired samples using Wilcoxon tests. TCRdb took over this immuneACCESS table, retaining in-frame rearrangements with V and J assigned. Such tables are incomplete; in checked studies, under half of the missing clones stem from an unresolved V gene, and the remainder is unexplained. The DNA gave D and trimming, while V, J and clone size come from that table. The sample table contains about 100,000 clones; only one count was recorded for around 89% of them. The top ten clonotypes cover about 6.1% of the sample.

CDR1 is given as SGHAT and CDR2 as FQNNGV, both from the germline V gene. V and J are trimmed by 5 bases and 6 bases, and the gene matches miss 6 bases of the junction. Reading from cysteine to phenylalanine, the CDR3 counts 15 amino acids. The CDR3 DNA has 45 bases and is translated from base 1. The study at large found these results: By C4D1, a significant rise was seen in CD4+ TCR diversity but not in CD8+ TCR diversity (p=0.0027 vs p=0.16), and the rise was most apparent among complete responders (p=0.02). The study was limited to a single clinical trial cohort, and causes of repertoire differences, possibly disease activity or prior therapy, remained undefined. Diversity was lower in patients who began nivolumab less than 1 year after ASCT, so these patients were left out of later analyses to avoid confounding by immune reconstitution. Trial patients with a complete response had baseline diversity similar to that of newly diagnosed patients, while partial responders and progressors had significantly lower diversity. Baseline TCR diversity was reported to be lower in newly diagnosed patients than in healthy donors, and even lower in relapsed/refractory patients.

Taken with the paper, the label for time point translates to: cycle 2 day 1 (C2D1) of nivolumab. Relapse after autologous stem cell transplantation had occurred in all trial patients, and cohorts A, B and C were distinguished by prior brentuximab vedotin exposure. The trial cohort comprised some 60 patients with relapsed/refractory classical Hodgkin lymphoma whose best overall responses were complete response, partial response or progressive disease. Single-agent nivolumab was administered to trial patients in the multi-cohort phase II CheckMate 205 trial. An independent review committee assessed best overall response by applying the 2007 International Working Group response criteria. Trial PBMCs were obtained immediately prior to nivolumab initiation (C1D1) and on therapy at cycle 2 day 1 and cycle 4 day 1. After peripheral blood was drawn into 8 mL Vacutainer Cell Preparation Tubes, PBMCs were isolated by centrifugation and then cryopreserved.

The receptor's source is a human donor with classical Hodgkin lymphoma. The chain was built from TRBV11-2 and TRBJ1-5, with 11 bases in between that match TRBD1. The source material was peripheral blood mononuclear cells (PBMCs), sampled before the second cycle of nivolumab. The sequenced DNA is TGTGCCAGCAGCCCCGGGACAGGGGGAAGTCAGCCCCAGCATTTT. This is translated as CASSPGTGGSQPQHF. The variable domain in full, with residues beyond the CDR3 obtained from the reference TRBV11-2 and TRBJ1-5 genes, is EAGVAQSPRYKIIEKRQSVAFWCNPISGHATLYWYQQILGQGPKLLIQFQNNGVVDDSQLPKDRFSAERLKGVDSTLKIQPAKLEDSAVYLCASSPGTGGSQPQHFGDGTRLSIL.